This is a list of T cell receptor beta chains from one sample in a study of regulatory T cells in long-lasting Graves disease. TCRdb analysed the multiplex PCR reads with MiXCR anew, one entry per CDR3 protein. In the table there are roughly 520,000 distinct CDR3 sequences, 9.5% to 15% of which are singletons. This sample was also put to use in a study of T cells in Graves' hyperthyroidism and ophthalmopathy.

The sequencing used peripheral blood mononuclear cells (PBMCs), collected at new diagnosis, from a patient treated with antithyroid drugs. These receptors all come from a woman aged 25 to 39 with Graves disease. The CDR3 runs from the conserved cysteine through the conserved F or W. The order of the fields is J gene, D gene, clone size, V gene, CDR3 protein, CDR3 DNA. D genes are given only for firm matches. Only part of the rows carry a size: once, few, many, or a class if the clone is expanded.

>TRBJ2-7|NA|many|TRBV20-1
CSAPSDGDEQYF
TGCAGTGCCCCTTCGGACGGCGACGAGCAGTACTTC
>TRBJ2-1|TRBD1|few|TRBV20-1
CSARGGTGYNEQFF
TGCAGTGCTAGAGGCGGGACAGGATACAATGAGCAGTTCTTC
>TRBJ1-4|NA|many|TRBV28
CASSHPWDNEKLFF
TGTGCCAGCAGTCACCCGTGGGACAATGAAAAACTGTTTTTT
>TRBJ1-1|NA|many|TRBV5-4
CASSLGRGGTGDTEAFF
TGTGCCAGCAGCTTGGGACGAGGGGGAACCGGGGACACTGAAGCTTTCTTT
>TRBJ1-1|NA|many|TRBV6-1
CASSPPYNTEAFF
TGTGCCAGCAGTCCACCATACAACACTGAAGCTTTCTTT
>TRBJ2-3|NA|many|TRBV5-1
CASSFSGKLTDTQYF
TGCGCCAGCAGCTTTTCCGGGAAACTCACAGATACGCAGTATTTT
>TRBJ2-3|NA|many|TRBV11-2
CASSLNVVFGRTDTQYF
TGTGCCAGCAGCTTAAACGTTGTCTTCGGGCGCACAGATACGCAGTATTTT
>TRBJ2-3|NA|many|TRBV28
CASSSSGEPQDTQYF
TGTGCCAGCAGTTCCTCGGGGGAGCCCCAAGATACGCAGTATTTT
>TRBJ1-1|NA|many|TRBV7-9
CASSWEGTRTEAFF
TGTGCCAGCAGCTGGGAAGGGACGCGAACTGAAGCTTTCTTT
>TRBJ2-7|NA|NA|TRBV20-1
CSAEMGPGLEQYF
TGCAGTGCCGAGATGGGGCCAGGCCTCGAGCAGTACTTC
>TRBJ2-7|NA|many|TRBV19
CASSITASNSYEQYF
TGTGCCAGTAGTATTACCGCATCCAACTCCTACGAGCAGTACTTC
>TRBJ1-2|NA|many|TRBV5-6
CASSLGSTNYGYTF
TGTGCCAGCAGCTTGGGAAGTACTAACTATGGCTACACCTTC
>TRBJ2-2|NA|many|TRBV6-5
CASSYSRLPNTGELFF
TGTGCCAGCAGTTACTCCCGTCTCCCGAACACCGGGGAGCTGTTTTTT
>TRBJ2-1|NA|many|TRBV2
CASSDRLDPYNEQFF
TGTGCCAGCAGCGACCGCCTCGACCCCTACAATGAGCAGTTCTTC
>TRBJ1-3|TRBD1|NA|TRBV12-3/TRBV12-4
CASNPDPTGVGNTIYF
TGTGCCAGCAATCCCGACCCGACAGGGGTCGGAAACACCATATATTTT
>TRBJ1-4|NA|many|TRBV27
CASSKTNEKLFF
TGTGCCAGCAGCAAAACTAATGAAAAACTGTTTTTT
>TRBJ2-7|NA|many|TRBV11-2
CASSFFTPAGYEQYF
TGTGCCAGCAGCTTTTTTACTCCGGCGGGCTACGAGCAGTACTTC
>TRBJ2-5|NA|few|TRBV30
CAWSVFRETQYF
TGTGCCTGGAGTGTATTCAGGGAGACCCAGTACTTC
>TRBJ1-5|TRBD1|many|TRBV28
CASSLGQWGQGNQPQHF
TGTGCCAGCAGTTTAGGTCAATGGGGACAGGGGAATCAGCCCCAGCATTTT
>TRBJ2-3|TRBD2|few|TRBV6-1
CASEAGGLTDTQYF
TGTGCCAGCGAAGCGGGAGGGCTCACAGATACGCAGTATTTT
>TRBJ2-1|TRBD1|many|TRBV7-9
CASSLGQGDVNEQFF
TGTGCCAGCAGCTTAGGACAGGGGGACGTCAATGAGCAGTTCTTC
>TRBJ2-7|TRBD2|few|TRBV7-9
CASSFAGGPYEQYF
TGTGCCAGCAGCTTCGCGGGAGGACCCTACGAGCAGTACTTC